This T cell receptor beta chain was found in a study of post-analysis software for immune sequencing data. The germline V and J ends were trimmed by 1 base and 2 bases, with 7 bases remaining between them. This CDR3 contains 14 residues. Per germline, CDR1 MNHNS and CDR2 SASEGT. This clonotype has only one observation. Its antigen is currently unknown. Points from the study as a whole: Patients used about 5 TRBV segments, including TRBV5-6, TRBV5-1 and TRBV20-1, more often than controls. Samples from a shared batch, those prepared together, strongly co-clustered by F measure.

The library was made from cDNA and included unique molecular identifiers. TCRdb itself ran the PCR reads through MiXCR, one entry per CDR3 protein. This table has 800,000 to 950,000 distinct CDR3 sequences, approximately 53% appearing once. Material: blood. This chain joins TRBV6-1 and TRBJ2-3; D is undetermined. This TCR was sampled from a girl between 10 and 17 years old with multiple sclerosis. The CDR3 sequence is CASSEGPHTDTQYF. The CDR3 region has the DNA TGTGCCAGCAGTGAAGGCCCTCACACAGATACGCAGTATTTT.